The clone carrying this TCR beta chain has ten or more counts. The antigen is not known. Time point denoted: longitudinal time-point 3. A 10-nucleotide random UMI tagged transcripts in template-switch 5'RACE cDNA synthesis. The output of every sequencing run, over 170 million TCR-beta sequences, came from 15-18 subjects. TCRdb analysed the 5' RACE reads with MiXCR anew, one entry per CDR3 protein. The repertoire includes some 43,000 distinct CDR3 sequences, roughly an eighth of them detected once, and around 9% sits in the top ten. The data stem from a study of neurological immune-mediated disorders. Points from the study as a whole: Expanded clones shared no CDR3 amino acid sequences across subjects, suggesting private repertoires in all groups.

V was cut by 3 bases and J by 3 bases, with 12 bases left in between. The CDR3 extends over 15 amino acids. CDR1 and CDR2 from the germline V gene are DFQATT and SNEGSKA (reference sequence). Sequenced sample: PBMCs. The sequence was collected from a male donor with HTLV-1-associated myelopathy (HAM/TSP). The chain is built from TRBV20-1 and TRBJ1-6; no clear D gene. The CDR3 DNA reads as TGCAGTGCTAGGCCCGGACTGGGCTATAATTCACCCCTCCACTTT. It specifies CSARPGLGYNSPLHF.